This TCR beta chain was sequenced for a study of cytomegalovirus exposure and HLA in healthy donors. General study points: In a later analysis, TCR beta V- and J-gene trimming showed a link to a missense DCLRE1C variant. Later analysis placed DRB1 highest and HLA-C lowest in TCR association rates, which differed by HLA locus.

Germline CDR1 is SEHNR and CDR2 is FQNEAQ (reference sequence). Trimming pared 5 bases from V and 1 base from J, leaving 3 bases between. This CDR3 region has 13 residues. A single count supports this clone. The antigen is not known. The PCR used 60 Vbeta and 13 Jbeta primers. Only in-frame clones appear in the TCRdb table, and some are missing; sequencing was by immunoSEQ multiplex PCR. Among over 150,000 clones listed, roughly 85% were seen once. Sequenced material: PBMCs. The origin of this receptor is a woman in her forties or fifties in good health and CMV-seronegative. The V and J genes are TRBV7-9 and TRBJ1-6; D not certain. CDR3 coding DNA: TGTGCCAGCAGCCTTTCCTATAATTCACCCCTCCACTTT. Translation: CASSLSYNSPLHF.